This T cell receptor (beta chain) was captured by sequencing in a study of long-term antiretroviral therapy in people with HIV (dated by TCRdb to between 2021 and 2024). Regarding the complete study: The earliest samples were collected about a decade before the 2015 WHO recommendation for immediate ART, when ART was typically delayed until CD4 counts fell. Of the roughly 30 participants with HIV, eleven were female. Test extractions of a monoclonal T-cell line alongside 33 polyclonal samples showed no cross-contamination during QIAcube processing. The cohort contributed roughly 200 cryopreserved PBMC samples from under 35 adults with confirmed HIV infection, collected serially over a mean of 6 years (range 1-12). A retrospective serial study tested whether ART initiation and durable HIV suppression were associated with changes in peripheral blood TRB repertoire composition and diversity. On the study overall, not on this receptor specifically: Inferences about post-ART repertoire changes were limited because no data were available on ART adherence, viral resistance or therapy changes. HIV repertoires had narrower CDR3 length ranges than controls, and the network structure suggested an antigen-experienced repertoire that shifted only slightly toward naive after ART. The samples span the years 2004 to 2017, and the ART regimens used may be less effective than current regimens. Because PBMC availability was limited, only the TCR beta chain was sequenced, with no alpha chain pairing. At every time point, the repertoire was dominated by expanded TRB clones first identified before ART initiation, although this dominance fluctuated and, in many PLHIV, declined after ART. Because cell numbers in pre-ART samples were limited, unsorted PBMC were profiled instead of sorted CD4+ and CD8+ T cells. ART initiation was associated with a significant increase in TRB diversity, but diversity stayed significantly below transplant donor controls even after long-term ART.

In the case of this clone: The clone's antigen remains unknown. One base away there is no much larger clone; base qualities are not given.

Participants were included only if at least one PBMC sample before ART initiation and at least two post-ART samples were available. Treatment was received in the United States of America by all participants with HIV. Before DNA extraction, cryopreserved samples containing about 0.9-11 million PBMC were thawed and washed. At the time of the earliest PBMC sample for each participant with HIV, ages ranged from about 20 to 55 years. Each participant contributed PBMC samples from 1-4 timepoints before ART initiation and 2-8 timepoints after ART initiation, with a median of 7 samples. Serial HIV viral load, CD4+ T-cell count, ART history and demographic data were obtained for every participant. Using a Qiagen kit on a QIAcube, genomic DNA was extracted from unsorted PBMC, with samples processed in batches of 12. The immunoSEQ hsTCRB v3.0 assay was used at survey level resolution for TRB variable region sequencing. TRB sequencing targeted a depth of about 40,000-55,000 T-cell genomes per sample. Pooled TRB libraries were sequenced on an Illumina MiSeq with a v3 150-cycle kit. The study's own analysis went as follows. Repertoire analysis was run in R within a reproducible Nextflow workflow that covered QC, data transformation and analysis. LymphoSeq2, an R package for exploring AIRR-Seq data, was used to implement custom analyses. A handful of samples that produced fewer than 5000 total TRB sequences were removed, so approximately 190 HIV repertoires were analyzed. Among the 190 or so HIV repertoires that were kept, roughly 58 were collected before ART initiation and 120 to 140 were collected after ART initiation. Repertoires were downsampled to 5000 TRB nucleotide sequences, and summary statistics were averaged over 100 downsampling iterations. TRB sequences were retained for analysis only if CDR3 regions of at least seven amino acids were present. Diversity was measured with a Shannon entropy-derived clonality score and the Gini coefficient. In the repertoire networks, any two of the top 5000 CDR3 amino acid sequences were linked whenever the two sequences differed by an edit distance of one. For TRB CDR3 amino acid sequences, GLIPH2 was used to predict antigen specificity groups and MHC restriction. To flag known CMV, EBV, HIV or tissue antigen associations, CDR3 amino acid sequences were matched against VDJdb and McPAS-TCR. Pre-ART, post-ART and control groups were compared with Wilcoxon signed-rank tests and Holm-Bonferroni correction. The immuneACCESS repertoire file appears here via TCRdb, limited to in-frame rearrangements. These files lack a portion of the clones; in checked studies, under half of the deficit traces to unresolved V genes, and the cause of the others is not known. That table supplies the V and J calls and clone size; D and trimming were determined from the DNA. For this sample there are about 36,000 clones; approximately 94% appear just once. Of the sample, about 3.6% falls within the top ten clones.

The germline V gene (reference sequence) provides CDR1 GTSNPN and CDR2 SVGIG. The CDR3 starts with the cysteine, ends with the phenylalanine, and has 17 residues. This entry keeps only the CDR3 DNA: 51 bases, framed from base 1. Trimming leaves V shorter by 0 bases and J shorter by 3 bases, with the junction holding 10 bases beyond the gene matches. The sequenced sample was unsorted PBMCs, obtained 4.1 years after starting antiretroviral therapy. Recombination connected TRBV30 to TRBJ1-2, and 10 junction bases match TRBD1. The clonotype was recovered from a woman aged 50 to 60 with HIV. The CDR3 corresponds to CAWSVRRRTGGDYGYTF. The sequenced DNA: TGTGCCTGGAGTGTCAGGCGAAGGACAGGGGGGGACTATGGCTACACCTTC.